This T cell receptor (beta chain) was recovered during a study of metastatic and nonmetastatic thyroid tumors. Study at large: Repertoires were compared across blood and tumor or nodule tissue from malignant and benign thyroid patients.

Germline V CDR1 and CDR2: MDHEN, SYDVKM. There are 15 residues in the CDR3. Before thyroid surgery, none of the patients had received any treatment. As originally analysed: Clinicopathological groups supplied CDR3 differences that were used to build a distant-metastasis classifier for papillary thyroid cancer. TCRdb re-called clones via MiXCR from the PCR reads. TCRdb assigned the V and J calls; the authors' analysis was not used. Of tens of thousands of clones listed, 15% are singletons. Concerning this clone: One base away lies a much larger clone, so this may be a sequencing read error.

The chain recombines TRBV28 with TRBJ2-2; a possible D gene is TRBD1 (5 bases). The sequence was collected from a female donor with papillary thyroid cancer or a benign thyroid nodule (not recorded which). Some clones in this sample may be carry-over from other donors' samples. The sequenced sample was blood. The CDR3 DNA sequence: TGTGCCAACAGTTGGCAGGGCGGACACACCGGGGAGCTGTTTTTT. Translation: CANSWQGGHTGELFF.